Shown below are 15 T cell receptor beta chains from a single sample sequenced in a study of cytomegalovirus exposure and HLA in healthy donors. PCR used 60 Vbeta primers and 13 Jbeta primers. Repertoires were generated with immunoSEQ multiplex PCR, while TCRdb's copy carries only in-frame clones and drops some. The sample lists 200,000 to 250,000 clones, about 79% occurring once. Sequenced material: PBMCs. The receptors derive from a young man in good health and CMV-seronegative.

The chain carries TRBV4-3 and TRBJ1-1; 9 bases align to TRBD1. Germline CDR1 reads LGHNA; CDR2 reads YSLEER. V trimming: 4 bases; J trimming: 0 bases; junction bases outside the gene matches: 3. The CDR3 sequence is 15 residues long. CDR3 coding DNA: TGCGCCAGCAGCCGGGGGACAGGGCTGAACACTGAAGCTTTCTTT. As protein: CASSRGTGLNTEAFF.

This sequence joins TRBV9 and TRBJ2-5; TRBD1 matches 7 bases. V gave up 0 bases and J gave up 2 bases; unmatched junction bases: 1. The V gene's germline CDR1 is SGDLS and CDR2 YYNGEE. The CDR3 sequence is 14 residues long. CDR3: CASSVGQGQETQYF. The CDR3 DNA is TGTGCCAGCAGCGTAGGACAGGGACAAGAGACCCAGTACTTC.

The chain recombines TRBV7-9 with TRBJ2-7; 7 bases map to TRBD1. J gave up 0 bases and V 2 bases, and 4 bases lay outside the gene matches. This CDR3 is 15 amino acids long. The germline CDR1 and CDR2 sequences are SEHNR and FQNEAQ (reference sequence). CDR3 in DNA: TGTGCCAGCAGCTTAAAGGGACAGCACTCCTACGAGCAGTACTTC. As protein: CASSLKGQHSYEQYF.

This clone was seen a few times. The chain combines TRBV4-1 with TRBJ2-3, with TRBD1 identical over 8 bases. This CDR3 is 17 amino acids long. Trimming cost V 0 bases and J 2 bases; bases outside gene matches: 7. The V gene's germline CDR1 is MGHRA and CDR2 YSYEKL. The CDR3 here is CASSQDQQGATTDTQYF. DNA for the CDR3: TGCGCCAGCAGCCAAGATCAGCAGGGGGCTACCACAGATACGCAGTATTTT.

V and J are TRBV9 and TRBJ2-2; TRBD2 matches at 9 bases. J was trimmed by 7 bases and V by 0 bases; bases with no gene match: 10. CDR3 size: 17 residues. CDR1 SGDLS and CDR2 YYNGEE come from the germline V gene. The CDR3 DNA follows: TGTGCCAGCAGCGTAGGGTTAGCGGGAGTTTCCGGCGGGGAGCTGTTTTTT. Protein product: CASSVGLAGVSGGELFF.

The table lists this clone with many counts. The V gene is TRBV6-4, the J gene TRBJ1-2, with 7 bases identical to TRBD1. CDR3 length: 16 amino acids. Looked up from germline, CDR1 is MRHNA and CDR2 is SNTAGT. V lost 10 bases, J lost 1 base, and 15 bases stayed unmatched. Here the CDR3 reads CATWGDTGDLNYGYTF. CDR3 DNA sequence: TGTGCCACGTGGGGGGATACAGGGGATCTTAACTATGGCTACACCTTC.

This clone was seen a handful of times. The rearrangement joins TRBV2 to TRBJ2-3, with 11 bases aligning to TRBD2. CDR1 and CDR2 from the germline V gene are SNHLY and FYNNEI. The CDR3 extends over 18 amino acids. The V segment lost 4 bases and the J segment 5 bases; nucleotides outside the gene matches: 14. CDR3 in amino acids: CASSGVFLLAGERDTQYF. CDR3 coding DNA: TGTGCCAGCAGTGGGGTATTCCTACTAGCGGGAGAAAGAGATACGCAGTATTTT.

This clone came up a few times. This chain connects TRBV28 to TRBJ2-7, with 10 bases that match TRBD2. The trim removed 8 bases at V and 4 bases at J, leaving 8 bases unmatched. Germline V lookup: CDR1 MDHEN, CDR2 SYDVKM. The CDR3 loop spans 14 amino acids. The CDR3 is CASAGAGGLYEQYF. DNA for the CDR3: TGTGCCAGCGCAGGAGCGGGAGGGCTGTACGAGCAGTACTTC.

The table lists this clone with a few counts. V is TRBV25-1 and J is TRBJ2-6, with 11 nucleotides matching TRBD1. V shed 4 bases, J shed 1 base, and the junction held 6 bases outside the gene matches. This CDR3 contains 18 residues. In germline, CDR1 is MGHDK, CDR2 SYGVNS. The chain's CDR3 is CASSGDRGSGSGANVLTF. The DNA of the CDR3 is TGTGCCAGCAGTGGGGACAGGGGGTCCGGGTCTGGGGCCAACGTCCTGACTTTC.

V is TRBV11-3 and J is TRBJ1-4; D gene unclear. V lost 2 bases to trimming and J lost 0 bases, with 10 bases between them. Germline V lookup: CDR1 SGHNT, CDR2 YENEEA. This CDR3 contains 16 residues. CDR3 nucleotides: TGTGCCAGCAGCTTAAGCGGGCCCTCAACTAATGAAAAACTGTTTTTT. Translation gives CASSLSGPSTNEKLFF. The variable domain in full, with the rest retrieved from reference TRBV11-3 and TRBJ1-4, is EAGVVQSPRYKIIEKKQPVAFWCNPISGHNTLYWYLQNLGQGPELLIRYENEEAVDDSQLPKDRFSAERLKGVDSTLKIQPAELGDSAVYLCASSLSGPSTNEKLFFGSGTQLSVL.

V and J are TRBV11-1 and TRBJ2-1; 10 bases line up with TRBD2. The CDR3 has 17 residues. The V gene end was trimmed by 3 bases and the J gene end by 6 bases; junction bases not matched to a gene: 11. The germline V gene encodes CDR1 SGHAT and CDR2 FQDESV (reference sequence). In nucleotides, the CDR3 is TGTGCCAGCAGCTTGGGCGCTAGCGGGAGTTTTGGCAATGAGCAGTTCTTC. Protein product: CASSLGASGSFGNEQFF.

V and J are TRBV5-1 and TRBJ1-2; 9 positions agree with TRBD1. The CDR3 sequence is 14 residues long. CDR1 and CDR2 (germline): SGHRS, YFSETQ. The V segment lost 3 bases and the J segment 6 bases; nucleotides outside the gene matches: 6. This CDR3 reads CASSWGTGRDGYTF. The CDR3, as DNA: TGCGCCAGCAGCTGGGGGACAGGGAGAGATGGCTACACCTTC.

In nucleotides, the CDR3 is TGCGCCAGCAGCCAAGATATGGAGGAGCAGTACTTC. It codes for CASSQDMEEQYF. The V gene is TRBV4-1, the J gene TRBJ2-7; no firm D call. V dropped 0 bases and J dropped 7 bases, with 7 bases sitting between them. The germline CDR1 and CDR2 sequences are MGHRA and YSYEKL. The CDR3 is 12 residues long.

The chain couples TRBV28 to TRBJ1-1; 9 nucleotides agree with TRBD1. The trim removed 4 bases at V and 0 bases at J, leaving 9 bases unmatched. The CDR3 contains 17 residues. Germline lookup yields CDR1 MDHEN and CDR2 SYDVKM. The CDR3 reads CASSSYGQGRMNTEAFF. In nucleotides, the CDR3 is TGTGCCAGCAGTTCCTACGGACAGGGGCGAATGAACACTGAAGCTTTCTTT.

This clone has just a few counts. The chain is built from TRBV5-1 and TRBJ1-1, with a possible D match to TRBD1 (5 bases). Germline lookup yields CDR1 SGHRS and CDR2 YFSETQ. CDR3 length: 14 amino acids. V shed 2 bases and J shed 5 bases, with 13 bases lying between them. The chain's CDR3 is CASSLRVGGTEAFF. As DNA, the CDR3 is TGCGCCAGCAGCTTACGGGTGGGGGGGACTGAAGCTTTCTTT.